The 31 T cell receptor beta chains reported below all come from one sample, sequenced in a study of regulatory T cells in long-lasting Graves disease. The time point was: persistent/refractory GD, antithyroid drugs over 5 years with positive TRAb. The TCR library was made from RNA that had been extracted from PBMCs in TRIzol. Construction of TCR beta libraries relied on iRepertoire HTBI primers and on Arm-PCR targeting CDR3 regions. MiXCR, applied by TCRdb to the multiplex PCR reads, yields one record per CDR3 protein. The repertoire holds hundreds of thousands of distinct CDR3 sequences, 20% seen once, with 7% to 10% in the top ten. Material: peripheral blood mononuclear cells (PBMCs), obtained when the disease was refractory, from a patient treated with antithyroid drugs. These receptors were collected from a female donor with Graves disease.

This clonotype came up many times. This rearrangement joins TRBV6-1 to TRBJ1-6; no definite D call. The CDR3 spans 18 residues. The V gene's germline CDR1 is MNHNS and CDR2 SASEGT. V lost 1 base, J lost 0 bases, and 13 bases lay in between. This CDR3 reads CASSEEGVLSSYNSPLHF. The CDR3 region has the DNA TGTGCCAGCAGTGAAGAGGGAGTCCTGAGCTCCTATAATTCACCCCTCCACTTT.

This clonotype was seen repeatedly, ten times or more. The genes are TRBV28 and TRBJ2-1, with 7 bases aligning to TRBD2. Germline V CDR1 and CDR2: MDHEN, SYDVKM. The junction had 7 bases not matched to a gene; V was cut back by 4 bases and J by 1 base. This CDR3 has 16 amino acids. CDR3 loop: CASSSLAGDSYNEQFF. As DNA, the CDR3 is TGTGCCAGCAGTTCCTTAGCGGGTGATTCCTACAATGAGCAGTTCTTC.

This clonotype has ten or more counts. A read error may produce the germline difference seen at one junction end. V usage is TRBV28 and J usage is TRBJ1-1; D may be TRBD1 (6 bases). The CDR3 covers 17 residues. CDR1 and CDR2 from the germline V gene are MDHEN and SYDVKM. CDR3 sequence (DNA): TGTGCCAGCAGTTTATGGGGGCCGGGACAACCGAACGCTGAAGCTTTCTTT. This encodes CASSLWGPGQPNAEAFF.

This clonotype was recorded at least ten times. The chain uses TRBV29-1 and TRBJ2-7, with TRBD1 matching 8 bases. Trimming cost V 6 bases and J 4 bases; bases outside gene matches: 8. Germline loops: CDR1 SQVTM, CDR2 ANQGSEA. This CDR3 has 13 residues. The CDR3 loop reads CSVTPGQAYEQYF. The CDR3 coding sequence is TGCAGCGTCACCCCGGGACAGGCGTACGAGCAGTACTTC.

This chain links TRBV5-1 with TRBJ2-5, with unresolved D. The length of the CDR3 is 15 residues. V dropped 4 bases and J dropped 3 bases, with 16 bases sitting between them. Germline loops: CDR1 SGHRS, CDR2 YFSETQ. CDR3 amino acids: CASSRQRPKKETQYF. CDR3 DNA sequence: TGCGCCAGCAGCCGACAACGACCAAAAAAAGAGACCCAGTACTTC.

This sequence joins TRBV3-1 and TRBJ2-7; tentatively, D is TRBD1 (5 bases). CDR3 length: 17 amino acids. CDR1 is LGHDT and CDR2 is YNNKEL in the germline V gene (reference sequence). V lost 1 base and J lost 6, with 22 bases in between. The CDR3 nucleotides read TGTGCCAGCAGCCAAGTGCCGTTTCAGGGTACAGCCGCCGAGCAGTACTTC. It translates to CASSQVPFQGTAAEQYF.

This clonotype has ten or more counts. The chain employs TRBV5-6 and TRBJ2-5, with 9 nucleotides matching TRBD2. Germline V gives CDR1 SGHDT, CDR2 YYEEEE. Losses at the gene ends were 0 bases for V and 3 bases for J; bases not matched to a gene: 6. The CDR3 sequence is 16 residues long. The CDR3 coding sequence is TGTGCCAGCAGCTTGGGAATAGCGGGAGCTGAAGAGACCCAGTACTTC. Amino acid sequence: CASSLGIAGAEETQYF.

Written as DNA, the CDR3 is TGTGCCAGCAGGGCCTCGTGGTCGGGTGACTACACAGATACGCAGTATTTT. Protein sequence: CASRASWSGDYTDTQYF. The chain is built from TRBV2 and TRBJ2-3; possible D gene TRBD2, 5 bases. V was trimmed by 6 bases and J by 2 bases, leaving 21 bases between them. Germline loops: CDR1 SNHLY, CDR2 FYNNEI. CDR3 length: 17 amino acids.

This clonotype came up a few times. This sequence joins TRBV6-1 and TRBJ1-5; D is possibly TRBD1 (5 bases). V was shortened by 6 bases and J by 2 bases, with 11 bases between the two germline ends. CDR3 size: 14 residues. In germline, CDR1 is MNHNS, CDR2 SASEGT. The CDR3 reads CASSRAIGNQPQHF. The CDR3 DNA follows: TGTGCCAGCAGCAGGGCAATAGGCAATCAGCCCCAGCATTTT.

The chain employs TRBV24-1 and TRBJ2-5; 11 bases align to TRBD2. J was trimmed by 5 bases and V by 3 bases; bases with no gene match: 13. The CDR3 length is 18 residues. CDR1 KGHDR and CDR2 SFDVKD come from the germline V gene. This chain's CDR3 is CATSDRRVAGGGLETQYF. The CDR3 DNA follows: TGTGCCACCAGTGATCGCCGAGTAGCGGGAGGGGGATTGGAGACCCAGTACTTC.

This clonotype was observed many times. The chain is built from TRBV2 and TRBJ1-4; D is unresolved. Germline CDR1 SNHLY, CDR2 FYNNEI. The CDR3 is 15 residues long. V was shortened by 0 bases and J by 4 bases, with 9 bases between the two germline ends. The CDR3 sequence: CASSEAGRFNEKLFF. The CDR3 DNA reads TGTGCCAGCAGTGAAGCTGGGCGGTTTAATGAAAAACTGTTTTTT.

This clonotype was detected ten times or more. V is TRBV5-6 and J is TRBJ1-5; maybe TRBD1 (6 bases). V lost 2 bases and J lost 4, with 13 bases in between. Germline CDR1 and CDR2: SGHDT and YYEEEE. This CDR3 comprises 15 residues. The chain's CDR3 is CASSLGGVGNQPQHF. CDR3 nucleotides: TGTGCCAGCAGCTTAGGGGGGGTAGGGAATCAGCCCCAGCATTTT.

This clonotype was seen a handful of times. J is TRBJ2-2 and V is TRBV18, with D unresolved. Germline loops: CDR1 KGHSH, CDR2 LQKENI. The length of the CDR3 is 15 residues. Trimming shortened V by 0 bases and J by 6 bases, and 11 bases separated the two germline ends. CDR3 sequence: CASSPPIKVSGELFF. CDR3 coding DNA: TGTGCCAGCTCACCACCGATCAAAGTCTCCGGGGAGCTGTTTTTT. Drawing the rest from reference TRBV18 and TRBJ2-2, the complete variable domain is NAGVMQNPRHLVRRRGQEARLRCSPMKGHSHVYWYRQLPEEGLKFMVYLQKENIIDESGMPKERFSAEFPKEGPSILRIQQVVRGDSAAYFCASSPPIKVSGELFFGEGSRLTVL.

This chain uses TRBV19 with TRBJ1-1; the D gene is possibly TRBD1 (6 bases). The CDR3 extends over 16 amino acids. Per germline, CDR1 LNHDA and CDR2 SQIVND (reference sequence). V lost 6 bases, J lost 5 bases, and 22 bases lay in between. The CDR3 DNA sequence: TGTGCCAGTAGCTCCCTGGGCGGGGGGGCGCGAACTGAAGCTTTCTTT. It codes for CASSSLGGGARTEAFF.

This clonotype was seen many times. The chain links TRBV20-1 to TRBJ2-7; TRBD2 agrees at 8 bases. Germline V gene sequence: CDR1 DFQATT, CDR2 SNEGSKA (reference sequence). V shed 0 bases, J shed 1 base, and the junction held 2 bases outside the gene matches. CDR3 length: 14 residues. Here the CDR3 reads CSARDSGNSYEQYF. In DNA, the CDR3 is TGCAGTGCTAGAGATAGCGGGAATTCCTACGAGCAGTACTTC.

This clonotype was observed many times. This chain links TRBV7-2 with TRBJ2-7, with D uncertain. Trimming pared 2 bases from V and 3 bases from J, leaving 8 bases between. Looked up from germline, CDR1 is SGHTA and CDR2 is FQGNSA. The CDR3 covers 13 residues. Written as DNA, the CDR3 is TGTGCCAGCAGCTTACGGTGGGGCTACGAGCAGTACTTC. It is translated as CASSLRWGYEQYF. The entire variable domain, with the rest obtained from reference TRBV7-2 and TRBJ2-7, is as follows: GAGVSQSPSNKVTEKGKDVELRCDPISGHTALYWYRQSLGQGLEFLIYFQGNSAPDKSGLPSDRFSAERTGGSVSTLTIQRTQQEDSAVYLCASSLRWGYEQYFGPGTRLTVT.

This clonotype has at least ten counts. The chain employs TRBV20-1 and TRBJ2-7; tentative D call: TRBD1 (5 bases). This CDR3 is built from 15 residues. CDR1 DFQATT and CDR2 SNEGSKA come from the germline V gene (reference sequence). The V and J ends lost 0 bases and 0 bases respectively, with 12 bases between them. The CDR3 sequence is CSARDFQGSSYEQYF. The CDR3 DNA is TGCAGTGCTAGAGATTTCCAGGGAAGCTCCTACGAGCAGTACTTC.

In this sample, this clonotype turned up many times. CDR3 nucleotides: TGTGCCAGCAGCTCCCGGGCAGACGGCAATCAGCCCCAGCATTTT. Amino acid sequence: CASSSRADGNQPQHF. V usage is TRBV27 and J usage is TRBJ1-5; D call uncertain. The germline gives CDR1 MNHEY, CDR2 SMNVEV (reference sequence). V gave up 6 bases and J gave up 2 bases, with 14 bases separating them. The CDR3 contains 15 residues.

There are many counts of this clonotype. The chain uses TRBV28 and TRBJ2-7, with TRBD1 identical over 9 bases. CDR3 length: 16 amino acids. V trimming: 5 bases; J trimming: 2 bases; junction bases outside the gene matches: 10. Germline CDR1 reads MDHEN; CDR2 reads SYDVKM. The CDR3 sequence is CASSTKGQGRTYEQYF. The CDR3 DNA follows: TGTGCCAGCAGTACTAAGGGACAGGGAAGGACCTACGAGCAGTACTTC.

This clonotype was seen many times. The chain recombines TRBV24-1 with TRBJ2-5; D is perhaps TRBD1 or TRBD2 (6 bases each). With 4 bases removed from V and 5 bases from J, the gap between germline ends came to 13 bases. The germline V gene encodes CDR1 KGHDR and CDR2 SFDVKD. This CDR3 has 14 residues. Here the CDR3 DNA reads TGTGCCACCAGTGACCTTCAAGGGGGGGAGACCCAGTACTTC. Translating gives CATSDLQGGETQYF.

This clonotype was seen ten or more times. The CDR3 region has the DNA TGTGCCAGCAGCCTTAACGGGGTCAATCAGCCCCAGCATTTT. Translation gives CASSLNGVNQPQHF. This sequence joins TRBV7-6 and TRBJ1-5, with unresolved D. The CDR3 has 14 residues. The germline V and J ends were trimmed by 5 bases and 3 bases, with 11 bases remaining between them. Germline values: CDR1 SGHVS, CDR2 FNYEAQ.

Concerning this clonotype: One end of the junction does not line up with germline, which may come from a read error. The rearrangement links TRBV20-1 to TRBJ2-7; 7 nucleotides line up with TRBD1. The CDR3 runs to 14 residues. The germline CDR1 and CDR2 sequences are DFQATT and SNEGSKA (reference sequence). In DNA, the CDR3 is TGCAGTACTAGAGACAGGGAAGCACCCTACGAGCAGTACTTC. Translated: CSTRDREAPYEQYF.

V usage is TRBV19 and J usage is TRBJ1-4; 8 positions match TRBD1. The junction had 11 bases not matched to a gene; V was cut back by 7 bases and J by 10 bases. This CDR3 spans 14 amino acids. Germline V lookup: CDR1 LNHDA, CDR2 SQIVND (reference sequence). The CDR3: CASMFQGAPGKLFF. DNA of the CDR3: TGTGCCAGTATGTTTCAGGGGGCGCCGGGAAAACTGTTTTTT.

The chain recombines TRBV27 with TRBJ2-3, with TRBD2 identical over 7 bases. V shed 5 bases and J 3 bases; nucleotides not matched to a gene: 11. The CDR3 has 16 residues. CDR1 and CDR2 from the germline V gene are MNHEY and SMNVEV (reference sequence). The CDR3 region has the DNA TGTGCCAGCAGTGCAAGGACTAGTGTTCTGACAGATACGCAGTATTTT. This sequence encodes CASSARTSVLTDTQYF.

This clonotype appeared a few times. This chain uses TRBV28 with TRBJ1-3; 8 bases map to TRBD1. This CDR3 is 15 amino acids long. V was clipped by 3 bases and J by 2 bases; unmatched bases: 3. The V gene's germline CDR1 is MDHEN and CDR2 SYDVKM. The CDR3 region has the DNA TGTGCCAGCAGTTTCACACAGGGGGCTGGAAACACCATATATTTT. As protein: CASSFTQGAGNTIYF.

This clonotype was counted at least ten times. The CDR3 DNA reads TGCGCCAGCAGTTGGGGGGGGCCCATGAACACTGAAGCTTTCTTT. Its protein product is CASSWGGPMNTEAFF. The V call is TRBV5-1, the J call TRBJ1-1; the D gene is possibly TRBD1 (6 bases). Germline CDR1 is SGHRS and CDR2 is YFSETQ. The CDR3 spans 15 residues. The ends were cut back, 5 bases at V and 0 bases at J, with 14 bases in the middle.

The count of this clonotype is one. The rearrangement uses TRBV19 and TRBJ1-1; D is uncertain. Trimming shortened V by 3 bases and J by 4 bases, and 9 bases separated the two germline ends. Germline lookup yields CDR1 LNHDA and CDR2 SQIVND (reference sequence). The CDR3 has 13 amino acids. The CDR3 DNA follows: TGTGCCAGTAGTATCGCGGGTACCACTGAAGCTTTCTTT. Protein: CASSIAGTTEAFF.

This clonotype was seen only a few times. The chain carries TRBV4-1 and TRBJ1-1; maybe TRBD1 (6 bases). This CDR3 region has 15 residues. Trimming cost V 0 bases and J 5 bases, with 13 bases left between them. Germline CDR1 and CDR2: MGHRA and YSYEKL. The CDR3 protein is CASSQDRGGETEAFF. The CDR3 nucleotides read TGCGCCAGCAGCCAAGATCGAGGGGGGGAGACTGAAGCTTTCTTT.

This chain uses TRBV12-3 or TRBV12-4 with TRBJ2-1; D gene ambiguous. Trimming pared 8 bases from V and 6 bases from J, leaving 14 bases between. The length of the CDR3 is 13 residues. This chain's CDR3 is CASSRVGINEQFF. The CDR3 nucleotides are TGTGCCAGCTCCCGGGTGGGGATCAATGAGCAGTTCTTC.

V is TRBV11-2 and J is TRBJ2-3; D is ambiguous. V lost 7 bases and J lost 2, with 7 bases in between. The CDR3 covers 12 residues. Germline-derived CDR1 and CDR2 are SGHAT and FQNNGV. The CDR3, as DNA: TGTGCCAGCAACATAAACACAGATACGCAGTATTTT. Amino acids: CASNINTDTQYF.

This clonotype has a count of ten or more. V is TRBV28 and J is TRBJ1-5; TRBD1 might be the D (6 bases). V lost 6 bases, J lost 2 bases, and 17 bases lay in between. The CDR3 spans 16 residues. CDR1 MDHEN and CDR2 SYDVKM come from the germline V gene. The CDR3 protein is CASRSGGDGGNQPQHF. The CDR3 coding sequence is TGTGCCAGCAGGTCGGGGGGCGATGGGGGCAATCAGCCCCAGCATTTT.